What follows is one T cell receptor (beta chain) and its context. Its antigen is currently unknown. The data belong to a study of cytomegalovirus exposure and HLA in healthy donors. Broader study findings: Compared with the roughly 670-donor mean, an Asian-associated ancestry cluster reportedly had fewer N-insertions, according to a later analysis. CMV serostatus stood as the only immune exposure information on hand.

PCR was performed using 60 Vbeta and 13 Jbeta primers. Measured with immunoSEQ multiplex PCR; TCRdb has only the in-frame clones, and not every one. The sample gives around 140,000 clones, around 75% of which show up once; approximately 1.8% is in the top ten. Sequenced: PBMCs. This TCR was recovered from a woman aged 18-29 years in good health and CMV-seronegative.

CDR3 loop: CASRDAAGPLGETQYF. CDR3 DNA sequence: TGTGCCAGTAGGGATGCAGCGGGGCCCCTCGGGGAGACCCAGTACTTC. The chain employs TRBV19 and TRBJ2-5; 7 positions match TRBD2. CDR3 size: 16 residues. CDR1 and CDR2 from the germline V gene are LNHDA and SQIVND (reference sequence). The ends lost 6 bases at V and 5 bases at J; junction bases unmatched: 15.